This TCR beta chain was obtained from a study of shared clonotypes between healthy human individuals. Comment on this clone: The antigen is not known.

Study-wide results and caveats: On the whole, naive subsets had larger estimated richness than memory subsets had. A handful of donors shared approximately 5% of their naive CD4 clonotypes.

CD45RO-negative, CCR7-selected cells formed the naive CD8 fraction, which excluded terminally differentiated effector memory CD45RA+ cells. Assay: immunoSEQ multiplex PCR; the TCRdb copy retains only in-frame clones and omits some. The sample comprises roughly 600,000 clones, nearly 98% of which are singletons, and 0.3% rests with the top ten. Trimming removed 1 base from V and 1 base from J, with 8 bases in between. In germline, CDR1 is MNHEY, CDR2 SVGAGI. The CDR3 has 14 residues. Sample: naive CD8+ T cells sorted from blood. The V gene is TRBV6-5, the J gene TRBJ2-7; D unclear. This receptor was obtained from a man aged 30-40 years in good health. CDR3 in amino acids: CASSYFTSSYEQYF. The CDR3 coding sequence is TGTGCCAGCAGTTACTTTACGAGTTCCTACGAGCAGTACTTC.